This T cell receptor (beta chain) was identified during a study of OX40 agonist ivuxolimab in advanced cancers. About the research overall: There were three patients with partial responses, one having hepatocellular carcinoma and two cutaneous melanoma.

TCRdb keeps only in-frame clones here, not all; method: immunoSEQ multiplex PCR. Among 45,000 or so clones listed, roughly 84% were seen once. Material: CD4+ or CD8+ T cells sorted from blood, obtained in a trial of the OX40 agonist ivuxolimab. This TCR was sampled from an adult with an advanced solid tumor such as melanoma, head and neck, liver or kidney cancer.

The CDR3: CASSYSRLQETQYF. The CDR3 nucleotides are TGTGCCAGCAGTTACTCGCGGCTGCAAGAGACCCAGTACTTC. The rearrangement joins TRBV6-5 to TRBJ2-5; D remains unclear. This CDR3 comprises 14 residues. Germline V CDR1 and CDR2: MNHEY, SVGAGI. The V and J ends lost 0 bases and 2 bases respectively, with 7 bases between them.